This T cell receptor (beta chain) was recovered during a study of blood T cell repertoires in COVID-19. Study information: Nucleic acid was either cDNA or gDNA, and it came from T cells, B-cell-depleted T cells, or PBMCs.

Repertoires were generated with immunoSEQ multiplex PCR, while TCRdb's copy carries only in-frame clones and drops some. The sample has some 28,000 clones; around 90% are singletons. The junction had 5 bases not matched to a gene; V was cut back by 5 bases and J by 4 bases. In germline, CDR1 is SNHLY, CDR2 FYNNEI. The CDR3 has 14 amino acids. This clone has a single count. This sequence joins TRBV2 and TRBJ2-3, with 8 bases lining up with TRBD2. The sequence was obtained from a human donor in a cohort sampled during active COVID-19. Sequencing was done on a sample of peripheral blood. CDR3 in amino acids: CASSLGGAADTQYF. In DNA form, the CDR3 reads TGTGCCAGCAGTCTCGGGGGGGCTGCAGATACGCAGTATTTT.